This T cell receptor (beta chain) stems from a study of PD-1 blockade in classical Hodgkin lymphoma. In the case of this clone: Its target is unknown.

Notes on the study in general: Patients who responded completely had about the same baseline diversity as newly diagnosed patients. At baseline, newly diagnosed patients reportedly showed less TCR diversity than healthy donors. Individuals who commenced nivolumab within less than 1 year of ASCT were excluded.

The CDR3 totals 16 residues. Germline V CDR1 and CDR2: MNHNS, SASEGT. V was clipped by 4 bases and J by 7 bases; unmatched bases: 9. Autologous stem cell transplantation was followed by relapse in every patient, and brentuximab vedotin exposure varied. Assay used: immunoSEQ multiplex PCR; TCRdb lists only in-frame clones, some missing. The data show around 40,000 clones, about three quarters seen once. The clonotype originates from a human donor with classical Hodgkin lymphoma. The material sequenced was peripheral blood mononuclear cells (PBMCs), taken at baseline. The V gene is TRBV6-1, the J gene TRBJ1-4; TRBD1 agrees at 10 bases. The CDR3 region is CASSVRQGARFEKLFF. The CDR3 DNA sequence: TGTGCCAGCAGTGTAAGACAGGGGGCAAGGTTTGAAAAACTGTTTTTT.